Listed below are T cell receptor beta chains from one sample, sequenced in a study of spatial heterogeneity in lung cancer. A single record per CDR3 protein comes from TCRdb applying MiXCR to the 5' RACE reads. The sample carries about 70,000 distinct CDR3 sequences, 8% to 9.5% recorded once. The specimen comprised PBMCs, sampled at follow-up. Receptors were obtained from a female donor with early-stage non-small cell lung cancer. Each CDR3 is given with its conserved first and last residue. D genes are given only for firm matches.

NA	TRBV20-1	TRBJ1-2	CSARVDGGPGGYTF
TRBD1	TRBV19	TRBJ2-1	CASSIQGAGEQFF
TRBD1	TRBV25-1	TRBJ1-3	CASRKTGEGNTIYF
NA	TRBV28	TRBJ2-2	CASSLVGSSAGELFF
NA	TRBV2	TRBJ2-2	CASSTERGELFF
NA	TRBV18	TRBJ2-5	CASSPGSQETQYF
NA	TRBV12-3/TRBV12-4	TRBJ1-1	CASSPTDRINTEAFF
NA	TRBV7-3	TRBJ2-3	CASSLSAQDTDTQYF
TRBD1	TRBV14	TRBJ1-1	CASSRQGTEAFF
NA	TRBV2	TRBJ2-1	CASSIREDEQFF
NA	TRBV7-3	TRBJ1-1	CASSFQKGSAEAFF
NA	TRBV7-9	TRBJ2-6	CASSLGAVNVLTF
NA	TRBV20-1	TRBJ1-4	CSATVGEKLFF
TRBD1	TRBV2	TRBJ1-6	CASVGQGASNSPLHF
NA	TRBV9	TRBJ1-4	CASSVRSVGDEVIEKLFF
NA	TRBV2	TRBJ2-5	CASSPKGPPGTQYF
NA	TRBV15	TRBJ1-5	CATSSHLEEPQHF
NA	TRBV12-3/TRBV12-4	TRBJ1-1	CASSTANTEAFF
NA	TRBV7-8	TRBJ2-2	CASSLALGAGELFF
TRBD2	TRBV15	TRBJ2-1	CATSRPGTSDEQFF
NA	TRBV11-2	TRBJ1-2	CASSSAGVYGYTF
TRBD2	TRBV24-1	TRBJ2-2	CATSDAAGDTGELFF
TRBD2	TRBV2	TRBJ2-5	CVSTAGPLPATQYF
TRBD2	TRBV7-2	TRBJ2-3	CASSLGGLAGGGDTQYF
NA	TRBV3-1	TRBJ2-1	CASKVGFEQFF
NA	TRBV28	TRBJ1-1	CASRVRTGLMNTEAFF
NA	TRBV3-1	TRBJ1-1	CASSQEAGRGTEAFF
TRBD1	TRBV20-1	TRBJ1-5	CSASLRGPGQPQHF
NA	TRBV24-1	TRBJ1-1	CATSRGQDTEAFF
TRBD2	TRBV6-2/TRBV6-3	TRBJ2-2	CASGAGAGELFF
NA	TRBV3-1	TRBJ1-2	CASSQVVGNYGYTF
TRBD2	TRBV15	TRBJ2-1	CATSSLGRTSGSYNEQFF
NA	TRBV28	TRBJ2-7	CASSPTERYF
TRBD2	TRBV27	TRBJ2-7	CASSFGPYRDYVYEQYF
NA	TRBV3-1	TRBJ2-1	CASSQSHRDEQFF
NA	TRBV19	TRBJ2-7	CATGDRATYEQYF
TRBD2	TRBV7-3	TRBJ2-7	CASSPSGKSSYEQYF
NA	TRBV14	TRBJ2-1	CASSQPPWPREKDEQFF
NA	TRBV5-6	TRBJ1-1	CASSVGEVYTEAFF
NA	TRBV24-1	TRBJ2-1	CATSSGAPGEQFF
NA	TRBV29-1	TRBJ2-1	CSEGGPSYNEQFF
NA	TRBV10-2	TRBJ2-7	CASRGEHIGEQYF
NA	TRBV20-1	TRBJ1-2	CSALGLLWGYGYTF
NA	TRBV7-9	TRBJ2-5	CASSFSAQETQYF
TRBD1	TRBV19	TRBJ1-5	CASKTGTENQPQHF
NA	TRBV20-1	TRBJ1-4	CSARDDGAPTTNEKLFF
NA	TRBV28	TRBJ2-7	CASSLAAGPSYEQYF
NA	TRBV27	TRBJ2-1	CASSLGYGYNEQFF
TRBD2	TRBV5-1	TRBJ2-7	CASSSERTSSGEQYF
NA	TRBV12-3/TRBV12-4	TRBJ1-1	CASTGSKNTEAFF
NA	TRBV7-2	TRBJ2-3	CASSLRVSTDTQYF
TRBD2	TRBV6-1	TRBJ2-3	CASSGSVAGGGGTQYF
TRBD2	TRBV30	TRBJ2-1	CAWRYAGRAFNEQFF